This T cell receptor beta chain appears in the sequencing data of a study of shared clonotypes between healthy human individuals. Study-wide background: CD8 memory received one plate per donor, CD8 naive two, CD4 memory three and CD4 naive three.

Study findings and constraints: Naive subsets, compared against memory subsets, generally had larger estimated richness values. The rarefaction results pointed to incomplete sorted-subset sequencing despite large depth.

The V gene lost 0 bases and the J gene lost 10 bases, with 10 bases spanning the gap. Germline V gene sequence: CDR1 SGHDN, CDR2 FVKESK. The CDR3 has 14 amino acids. A word on this clone: What it binds is not known.

Only in-frame clones appear in the TCRdb table, and some are missing; sequencing was by immunoSEQ multiplex PCR. Of a few hundred thousand clones in the sample, around 90% were seen once. The chain is built from TRBV14 and TRBJ1-6; weak D call: TRBD1 (6 bases). The sequenced sample consisted of memory CD8+ T cells sorted from blood. Sample subset: CD45RO+ cells pooled with CCR7-negative TemRA cells. The sequence was collected from a man aged 18 to 29 in good health. The CDR3 DNA is TGTGCCAGCAGCCAAGAAGGGGGGCCCTCACCCCTCCACTTT. Translated: CASSQEGGPSPLHF.